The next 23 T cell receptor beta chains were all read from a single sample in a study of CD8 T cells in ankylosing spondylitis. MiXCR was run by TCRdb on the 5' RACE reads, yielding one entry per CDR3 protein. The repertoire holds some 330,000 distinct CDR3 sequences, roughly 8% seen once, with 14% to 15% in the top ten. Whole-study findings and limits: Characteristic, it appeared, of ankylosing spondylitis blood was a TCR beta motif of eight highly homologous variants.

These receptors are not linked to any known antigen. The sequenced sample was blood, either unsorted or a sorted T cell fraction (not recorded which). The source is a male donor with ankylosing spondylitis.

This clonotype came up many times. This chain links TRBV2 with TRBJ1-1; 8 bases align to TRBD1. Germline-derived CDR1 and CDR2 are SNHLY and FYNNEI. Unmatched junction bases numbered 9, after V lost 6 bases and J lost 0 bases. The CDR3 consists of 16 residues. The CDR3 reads CASRDRESIMNTEAFF. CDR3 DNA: TGTGCCAGCAGGGACAGGGAATCTATCATGAACACTGAAGCTTTCTTT.

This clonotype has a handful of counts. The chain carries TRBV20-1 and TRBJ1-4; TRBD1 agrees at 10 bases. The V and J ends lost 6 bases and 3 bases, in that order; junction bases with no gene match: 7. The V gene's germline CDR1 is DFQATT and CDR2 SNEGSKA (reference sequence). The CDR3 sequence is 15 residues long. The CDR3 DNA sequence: TGCAGTGCCCGCGGACAGGGGGGGTCTAATGAAAAACTGTTTTTT. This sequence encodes CSARGQGGSNEKLFF.

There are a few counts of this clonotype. The CDR3 here is CASTQILAEIYEQYF. The CDR3 coding sequence is TGTGCCAGCACTCAGATCCTAGCGGAGATCTACGAGCAGTACTTC. The gene calls are TRBV2 and TRBJ2-7; 7 nucleotides align to TRBD2. This CDR3 contains 15 residues. Germline V gives CDR1 SNHLY, CDR2 FYNNEI. The V gene end was trimmed by 7 bases and the J gene end by 3 bases; junction bases not matched to a gene: 12.

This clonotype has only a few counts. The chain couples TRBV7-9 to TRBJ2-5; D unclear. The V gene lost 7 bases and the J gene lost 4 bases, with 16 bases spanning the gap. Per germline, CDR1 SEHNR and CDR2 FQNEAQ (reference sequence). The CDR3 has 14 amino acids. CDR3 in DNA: TGTGCCAGCAAGCCGGATACCTACCGAGAGACCCAGTACTTC. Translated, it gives CASKPDTYRETQYF.

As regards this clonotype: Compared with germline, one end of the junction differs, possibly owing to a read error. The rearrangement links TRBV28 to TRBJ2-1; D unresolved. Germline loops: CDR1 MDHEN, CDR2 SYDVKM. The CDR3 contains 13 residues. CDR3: CASWSRWYIEQFF. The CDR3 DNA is TGTGCCAGCTGGTCGCGCTGGTACATTGAGCAGTTCTTC.

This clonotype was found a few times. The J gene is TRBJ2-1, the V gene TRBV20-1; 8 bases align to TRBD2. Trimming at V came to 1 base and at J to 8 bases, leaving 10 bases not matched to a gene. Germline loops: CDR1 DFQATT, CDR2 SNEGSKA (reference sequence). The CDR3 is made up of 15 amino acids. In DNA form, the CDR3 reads TGCAGTGCTAGAGTCCCGGGAGGGCCTTCATATGAGCAGTTCTTC. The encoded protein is CSARVPGGPSYEQFF.

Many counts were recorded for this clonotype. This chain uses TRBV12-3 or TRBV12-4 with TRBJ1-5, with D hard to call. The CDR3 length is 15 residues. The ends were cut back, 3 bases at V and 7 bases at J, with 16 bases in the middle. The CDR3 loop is CASSLFHRFDQPQHF. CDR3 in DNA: TGTGCCAGCAGTTTGTTCCATCGGTTCGACCAGCCCCAGCATTTT.

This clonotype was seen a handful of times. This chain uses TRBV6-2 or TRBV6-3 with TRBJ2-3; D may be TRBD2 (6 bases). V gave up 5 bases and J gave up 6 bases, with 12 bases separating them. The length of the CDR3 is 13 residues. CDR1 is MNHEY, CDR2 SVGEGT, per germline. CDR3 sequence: CASSRLEPDTQYF. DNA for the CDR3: TGTGCCAGCAGTCGACTAGAGCCCGATACGCAGTATTTT.

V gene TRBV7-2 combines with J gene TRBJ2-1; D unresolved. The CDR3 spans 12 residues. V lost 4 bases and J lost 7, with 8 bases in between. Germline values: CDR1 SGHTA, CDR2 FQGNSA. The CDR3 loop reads CASSSSRNEQFF. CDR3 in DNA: TGTGCCAGCAGCTCAAGCAGGAATGAGCAGTTCTTC.

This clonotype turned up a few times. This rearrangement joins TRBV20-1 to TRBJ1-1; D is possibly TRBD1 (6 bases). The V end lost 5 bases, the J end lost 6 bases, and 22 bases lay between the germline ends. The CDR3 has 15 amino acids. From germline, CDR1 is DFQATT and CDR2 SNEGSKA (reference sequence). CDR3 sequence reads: CSAASGQTWEAEAFF. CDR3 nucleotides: TGCAGTGCTGCCTCCGGACAGACCTGGGAGGCTGAAGCTTTCTTT.

Here the CDR3 reads CASSVQAGGTGELFF. In DNA, the CDR3 is TGTGCCAGTAGTGTCCAAGCGGGAGGCACCGGGGAGCTGTTTTTT. The chain joins TRBV19 to TRBJ2-2, with 9 bases lining up with TRBD2. The CDR3 covers 15 residues. J lost 4 bases, V lost 5 bases, and 5 bases had no gene match. Germline V gives CDR1 LNHDA, CDR2 SQIVND (reference sequence).

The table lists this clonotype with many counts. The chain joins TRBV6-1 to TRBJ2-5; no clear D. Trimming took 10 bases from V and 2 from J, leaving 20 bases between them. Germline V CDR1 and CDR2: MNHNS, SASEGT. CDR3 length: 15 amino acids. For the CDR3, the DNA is TGTGCCACCCGTAGTGATGTCTGGAATCAAGAGACCCAGTACTTC. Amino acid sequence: CATRSDVWNQETQYF.

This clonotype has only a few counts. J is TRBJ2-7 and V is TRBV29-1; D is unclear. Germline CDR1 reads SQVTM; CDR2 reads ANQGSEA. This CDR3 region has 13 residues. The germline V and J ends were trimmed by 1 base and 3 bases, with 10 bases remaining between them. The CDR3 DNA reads TGCAGCGTTGAAGGGGTAGGGAACTACGAGCAGTACTTC. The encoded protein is CSVEGVGNYEQYF.

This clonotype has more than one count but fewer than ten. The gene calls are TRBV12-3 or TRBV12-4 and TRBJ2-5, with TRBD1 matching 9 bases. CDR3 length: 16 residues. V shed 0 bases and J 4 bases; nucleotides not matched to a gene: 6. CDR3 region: CASSLARQGGRETQYF. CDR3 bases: TGTGCCAGCAGTTTAGCCCGACAGGGGGGGAGAGAGACCCAGTACTTC.

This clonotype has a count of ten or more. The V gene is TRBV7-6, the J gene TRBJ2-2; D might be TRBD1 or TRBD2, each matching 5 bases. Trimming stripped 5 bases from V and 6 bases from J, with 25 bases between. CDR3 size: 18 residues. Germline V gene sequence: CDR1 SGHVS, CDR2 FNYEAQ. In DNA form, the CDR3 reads TGTGCCAGCAGCCGAACCCCGGGGCGCCGAGTATCATCCGGGGAGCTGTTTTTT. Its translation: CASSRTPGRRVSSGELFF. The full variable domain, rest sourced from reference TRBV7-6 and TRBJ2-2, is GAGVSQSPRYKVTKRGQDVALRCDPISGHVSLYWYRQALGQGPEFLTYFNYEAQQDKSGLPNDRFSAERPEGSISTLTIQRTEQRDSAMYRCASSRTPGRRVSSGELFFGEGSRLTVL.

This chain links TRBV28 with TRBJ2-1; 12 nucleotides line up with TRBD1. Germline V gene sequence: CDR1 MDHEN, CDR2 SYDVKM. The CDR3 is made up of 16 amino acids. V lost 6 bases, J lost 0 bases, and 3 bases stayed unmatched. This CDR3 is CASSRGQGASYNEQFF. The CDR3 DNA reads TGTGCCAGCAGCCGGGGACAGGGGGCCTCCTACAATGAGCAGTTCTTC.

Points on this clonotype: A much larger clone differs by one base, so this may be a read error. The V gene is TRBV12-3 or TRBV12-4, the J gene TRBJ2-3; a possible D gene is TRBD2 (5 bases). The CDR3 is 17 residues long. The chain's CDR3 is CACSQRRRLASTDTQYF. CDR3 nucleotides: TGTGCCTGCAGTCAAAGACGTCGTCTAGCATCCACAGATACGCAGTATTTT.

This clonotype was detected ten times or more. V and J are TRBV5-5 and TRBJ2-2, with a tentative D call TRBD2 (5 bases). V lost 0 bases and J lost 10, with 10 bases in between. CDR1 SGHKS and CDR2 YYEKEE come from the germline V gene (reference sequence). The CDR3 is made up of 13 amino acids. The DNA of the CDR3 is TGTGCCAGCAGCTTGGCCGGGGATTTGGAGCTGTTTTTT. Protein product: CASSLAGDLELFF.

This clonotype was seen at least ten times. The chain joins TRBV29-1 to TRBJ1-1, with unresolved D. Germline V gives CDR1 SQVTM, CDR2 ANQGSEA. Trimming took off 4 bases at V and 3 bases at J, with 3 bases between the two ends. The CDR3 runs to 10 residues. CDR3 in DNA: TGCAGCGTTGCGTACACTGAAGCTTTCTTT. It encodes CSVAYTEAFF.

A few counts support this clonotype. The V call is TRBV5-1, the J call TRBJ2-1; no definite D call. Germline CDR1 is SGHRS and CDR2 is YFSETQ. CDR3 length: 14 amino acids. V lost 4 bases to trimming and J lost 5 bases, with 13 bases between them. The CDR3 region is CASSSYGRNNEQFF. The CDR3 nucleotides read TGCGCCAGCAGCAGCTATGGGCGGAACAATGAGCAGTTCTTC.

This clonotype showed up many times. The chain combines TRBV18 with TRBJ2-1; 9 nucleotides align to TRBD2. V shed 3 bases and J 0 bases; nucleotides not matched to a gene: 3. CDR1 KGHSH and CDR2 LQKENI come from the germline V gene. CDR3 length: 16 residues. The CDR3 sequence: CASSPPSGISYNEQFF. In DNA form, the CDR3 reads TGTGCCAGCTCACCCCCTAGCGGGATCTCCTACAATGAGCAGTTCTTC.

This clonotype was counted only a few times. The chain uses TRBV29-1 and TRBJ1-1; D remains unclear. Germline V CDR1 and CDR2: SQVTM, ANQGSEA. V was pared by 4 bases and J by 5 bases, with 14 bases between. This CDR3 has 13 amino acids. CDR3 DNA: TGCAGCGTTGTCCCCTCATCGGGGACTGAAGCTTTCTTT. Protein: CSVVPSSGTEAFF.

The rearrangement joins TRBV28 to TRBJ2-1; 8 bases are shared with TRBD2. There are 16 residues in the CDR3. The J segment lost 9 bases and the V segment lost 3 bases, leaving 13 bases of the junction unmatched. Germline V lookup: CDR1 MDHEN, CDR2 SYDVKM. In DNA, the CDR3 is TGTGCCAGCAGTTTTGATGAACTAGCGGCAGGGCTTGAGCAGTTCTTC. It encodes CASSFDELAAGLEQFF.